This T cell receptor (beta chain) was identified in a study of OX40 agonist ivuxolimab in advanced cancers. For the study at large: Given to patients was ivuxolimab, an agonistic anti-OX40 (CD134) antibody. Patients were infused with ivuxolimab every 2 weeks at 0.01 to 10 mg/kg.

This CDR3 spans 13 amino acids. In germline, CDR1 is SGHRS, CDR2 YFSETQ. Between the trimmed V and J ends, which lost 3 bases and 6 bases, there was a span of 11 bases. Researchers took blood at baseline, on cycle 4 day 1, and on cycle 7 day 1. Clones were read by immunoSEQ multiplex PCR, and TCRdb kept only the in-frame ones, dropping some. The data show around 95,000 clones, with 90% to 95% seen just once and roughly 0.26% held by the top ten. The source was CD4+ or CD8+ T cells sorted from blood, collected in a trial of the OX40 agonist ivuxolimab. This sequence was found in an adult with an advanced solid tumor such as melanoma, head and neck, liver or kidney cancer. This rearrangement joins TRBV5-1 to TRBJ2-3, with a possible D match to TRBD2 (5 bases). CDR3: CASSWRVYDTQYF. The CDR3 nucleotides read TGCGCCAGCAGCTGGCGGGTCTACGATACGCAGTATTTT.